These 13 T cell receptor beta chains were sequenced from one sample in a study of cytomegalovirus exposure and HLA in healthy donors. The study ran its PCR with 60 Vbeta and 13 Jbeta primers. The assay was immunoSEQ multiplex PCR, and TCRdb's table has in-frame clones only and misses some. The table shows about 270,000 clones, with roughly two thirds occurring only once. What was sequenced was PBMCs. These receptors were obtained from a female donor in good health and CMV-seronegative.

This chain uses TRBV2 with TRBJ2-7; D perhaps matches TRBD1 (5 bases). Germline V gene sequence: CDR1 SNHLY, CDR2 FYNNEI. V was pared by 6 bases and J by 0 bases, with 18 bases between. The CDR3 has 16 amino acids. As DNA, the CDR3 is TGTGCCAGCAGGAAGGGGTGGACGGAGTCCTCCTACGAGCAGTACTTC. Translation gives CASRKGWTESSYEQYF.

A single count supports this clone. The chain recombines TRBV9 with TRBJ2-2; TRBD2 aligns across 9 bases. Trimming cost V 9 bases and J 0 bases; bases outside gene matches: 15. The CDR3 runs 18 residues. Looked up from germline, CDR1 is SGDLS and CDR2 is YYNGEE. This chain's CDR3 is CAMNWREGDFANTGELFF. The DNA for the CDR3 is TGTGCCATGAATTGGCGGGAGGGCGACTTCGCGAACACCGGGGAGCTGTTTTTT.

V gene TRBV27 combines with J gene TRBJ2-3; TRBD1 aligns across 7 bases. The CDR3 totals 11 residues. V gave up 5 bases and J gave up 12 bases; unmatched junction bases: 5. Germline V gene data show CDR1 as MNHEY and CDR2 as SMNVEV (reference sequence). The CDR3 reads CASSTDRTQYF. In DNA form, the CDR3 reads TGTGCCAGCAGTACGGACAGGACCCAGTATTTT.

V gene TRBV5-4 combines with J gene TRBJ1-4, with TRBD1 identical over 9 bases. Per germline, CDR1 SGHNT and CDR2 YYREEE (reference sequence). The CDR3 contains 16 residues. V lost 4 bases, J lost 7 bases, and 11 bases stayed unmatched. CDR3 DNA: TGTGCCAGCAGCAGCTCCCCCGGGACAGGGATTGAAAAACTGTTTTTT. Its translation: CASSSSPGTGIEKLFF.

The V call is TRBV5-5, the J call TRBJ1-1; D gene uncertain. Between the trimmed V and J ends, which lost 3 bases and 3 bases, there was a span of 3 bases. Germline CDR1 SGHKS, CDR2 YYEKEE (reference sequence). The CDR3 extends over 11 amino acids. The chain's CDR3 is CASSSDTEAFF. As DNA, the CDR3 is TGTGCCAGCAGCTCGGACACTGAAGCTTTCTTT.

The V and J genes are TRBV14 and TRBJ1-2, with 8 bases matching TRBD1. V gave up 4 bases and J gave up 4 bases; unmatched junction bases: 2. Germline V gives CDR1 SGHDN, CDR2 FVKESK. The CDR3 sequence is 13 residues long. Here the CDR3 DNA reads TGTGCCAGCAGCCCCGACAGGGGCTATGGCTACACCTTC. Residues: CASSPDRGYGYTF.

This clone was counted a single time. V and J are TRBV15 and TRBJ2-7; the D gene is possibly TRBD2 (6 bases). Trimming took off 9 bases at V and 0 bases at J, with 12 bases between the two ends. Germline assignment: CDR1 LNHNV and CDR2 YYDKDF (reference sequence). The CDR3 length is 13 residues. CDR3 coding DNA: TGTGCCACGAATAGCGGTAACTCCTACGAGCAGTACTTC. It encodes CATNSGNSYEQYF.

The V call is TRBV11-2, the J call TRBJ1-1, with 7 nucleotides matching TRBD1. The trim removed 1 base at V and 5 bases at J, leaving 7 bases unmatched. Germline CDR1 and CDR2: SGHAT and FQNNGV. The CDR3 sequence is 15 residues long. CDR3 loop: CASSLGAYRGTEAFF. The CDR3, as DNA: TGTGCCAGCAGCTTAGGTGCTTACAGGGGAACTGAAGCTTTCTTT.

DNA for the CDR3: TGTGCCAGCAGCTTAAGGGGGCCTTGGGGGGGATCTTCACCCCTCCACTTT. Amino acids: CASSLRGPWGGSSPLHF. The chain employs TRBV7-3 and TRBJ1-6; possible D gene TRBD1, 6 bases. From germline, CDR1 is SGHTA and CDR2 FQGTGA. The CDR3 sequence is 17 residues long. V lost 1 base to trimming and J lost 9 bases, with 19 bases between them.

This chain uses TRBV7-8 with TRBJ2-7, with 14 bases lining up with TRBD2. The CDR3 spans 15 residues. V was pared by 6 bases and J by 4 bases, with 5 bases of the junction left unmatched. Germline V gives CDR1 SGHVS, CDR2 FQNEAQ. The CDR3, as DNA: TGTGCCAGCAGATCCGGGACTAGCGGGAGTTACGAGCAGTACTTC. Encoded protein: CASRSGTSGSYEQYF.

CDR3 region: CASRRQGADTGELFF. CDR3 nucleotide sequence: TGTGCCAGCAGGCGACAGGGGGCGGACACCGGGGAGCTGTTTTTT. The rearrangement joins TRBV7-2 to TRBJ2-2; 10 nucleotides match TRBD1. The germline CDR1 and CDR2 sequences are SGHTA and FQGNSA. The CDR3 is 15 amino acids. V shed 6 bases, J shed 3 bases, and the junction held 4 bases outside the gene matches.

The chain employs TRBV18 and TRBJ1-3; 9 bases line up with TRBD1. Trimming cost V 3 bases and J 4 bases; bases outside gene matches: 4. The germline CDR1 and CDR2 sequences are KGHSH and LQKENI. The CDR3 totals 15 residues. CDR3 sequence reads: CASSPGTGKGNTIYF. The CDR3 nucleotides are TGTGCCAGCTCACCGGGGACAGGGAAAGGAAACACCATATATTTT.

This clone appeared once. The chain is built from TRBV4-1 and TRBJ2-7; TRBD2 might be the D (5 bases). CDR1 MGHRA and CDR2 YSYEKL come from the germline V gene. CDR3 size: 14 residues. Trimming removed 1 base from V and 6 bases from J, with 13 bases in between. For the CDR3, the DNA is TGCGCCAGCAGCCAAGGGACTCTGATTGGCGAGCAGTACTTC. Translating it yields CASSQGTLIGEQYF.